This TCR beta chain was identified during a study of long-term antiretroviral therapy in people with HIV. Whole-study findings and limits: Diversity increased after ART yet remained lower than in transplant donor controls.

The CDR3 is made up of 16 amino acids. CDR1 and CDR2 from the germline V gene are SGHKS and YYEKEE (reference sequence). Trimming shortened V by 0 bases and J by 1 base, and 13 bases separated the two germline ends. Runs used v3.0 of the immunoSEQ assay and were done at survey level. The table came from immunoSEQ multiplex PCR; TCRdb's copy has only in-frame clones and leaves some out. Of approximately 9,000 clones listed, 80% to 85% are singletons. No fewer than two post-ART and no fewer than one pre-ART PBMC samples existed for each donor. Participants who had HIV were, without exception, treated in the United States. To note about this clone: The antigen is undetermined.

The receptor was isolated from a man aged 25 to 40 with HIV. Sequencing used unsorted PBMCs, obtained 0.3 years before starting antiretroviral therapy. The genes are TRBV5-5 and TRBJ2-5, with D perhaps given as TRBD1 or TRBD2 (6 bases each). The chain's CDR3 is CASSLDGGGLQETQYF. The CDR3 DNA is TGTGCCAGCAGCTTGGACGGAGGGGGTCTCCAAGAGACCCAGTACTTC.